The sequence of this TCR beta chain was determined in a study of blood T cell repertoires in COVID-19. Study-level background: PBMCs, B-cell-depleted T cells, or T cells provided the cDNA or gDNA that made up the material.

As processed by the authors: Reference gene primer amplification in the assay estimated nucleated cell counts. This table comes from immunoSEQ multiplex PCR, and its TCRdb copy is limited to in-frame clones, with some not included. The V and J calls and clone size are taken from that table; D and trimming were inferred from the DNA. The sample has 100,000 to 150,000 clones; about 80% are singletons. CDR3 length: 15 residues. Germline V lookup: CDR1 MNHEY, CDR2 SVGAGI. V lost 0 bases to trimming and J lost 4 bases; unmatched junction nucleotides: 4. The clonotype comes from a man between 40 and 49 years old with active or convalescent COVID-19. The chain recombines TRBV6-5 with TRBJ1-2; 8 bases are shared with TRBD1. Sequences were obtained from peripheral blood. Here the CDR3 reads CASSYSPDRVYGYTF. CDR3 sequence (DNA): TGTGCCAGCAGTTACTCGCCGGACAGGGTCTATGGCTACACCTTC.